The 20 T cell receptor beta chains given below trace back to one sample, sequenced in a study of shared clonotypes between healthy human individuals (TCRdb year 2020). Receptor libraries were prepared by the immunoSEQ multiplex PCR assay. Entries here come from immuneACCESS through TCRdb and include only in-frame sequences with V and J called. Some clones fail to appear in such tables; in the studies checked, an unresolved V gene covers under half of the shortfall, and the cause of the remainder is unknown. Recorded for this sample are some 2 million clones; 85% to 95% of them occurred a single time. The ten largest make up less than 1.5% of the sample. For the CD8 naive samples, CD45RO-negative cells were positively selected for CCR7, yielding a CD45RA+CCR7+ population from which TemRA cells were excluded. The specimen was naive CD8+ T cells sorted from blood. In light of the paper, this sample's cell subset or site label describes: CD45RA+CCR7+. The receptors were gathered from a man between 18 and 35 years old in good health.

J is TRBJ1-2 and V is TRBV30, with TRBD1 as a possible D gene (5 bases). The V gene's germline CDR1 is GTSNPN and CDR2 SVGIG (reference sequence). The V and J ends lost 1 base and 1 base respectively, with 10 bases between them. This CDR3 comprises 14 residues. This chain's CDR3 is CAWSALGLNYGYTF. For the CDR3, the DNA is TGTGCCTGGAGTGCCCTGGGGCTTAACTATGGCTACACCTTC.

The rearrangement uses TRBV4-3 and TRBJ2-3; D may match TRBD1 or TRBD2 (5 bases each). V gave up 1 base and J gave up 7 bases, with 6 bases separating them. Per the germline V gene, CDR1 is LGHNA and CDR2 is YSLEER. This CDR3 spans 12 amino acids. This CDR3 is CASSQGGNTQYF. CDR3 coding DNA: TGCGCCAGCAGCCAAGGGGGGAATACGCAGTATTTT.

CDR3 in DNA: TGTGCCAGCAGTGAATCTGACAGCATTTGGTACGAGCAGTACTTC. Translation gives CASSESDSIWYEQYF. The rearrangement links TRBV6-1 to TRBJ2-7, with TRBD1 as a possible D gene (5 bases). Germline V gives CDR1 MNHNS, CDR2 SASEGT. Trimming pared 2 bases from V and 4 bases from J, leaving 15 bases between. CDR3 size: 15 residues.

The gene calls are TRBV9 and TRBJ2-5, with D maybe TRBD1 (6 bases). V dropped 0 bases and J dropped 1 base, with 13 bases sitting between them. From germline, CDR1 is SGDLS and CDR2 YYNGEE. The CDR3 has 16 residues. The CDR3 loop is CASSVGSRTAQETQYF. In DNA, the CDR3 is TGTGCCAGCAGCGTAGGAAGTAGGACAGCCCAAGAGACCCAGTACTTC. Drawing the rest from reference TRBV9 and TRBJ2-5, the complete variable domain is DSGVTQTPKHLITATGQRVTLRCSPRSGDLSVYWYQQSLDQGLQFLIQYYNGEERAKGNILERFSAQQFPDLHSELNLSSLELGDSALYFCASSVGSRTAQETQYFGPGTRLLVL.

V is TRBV25-1 and J is TRBJ2-1; a possible D gene is TRBD1 (5 bases). Germline CDR1 and CDR2: MGHDK and SYGVNS. The V end was cut by 11 bases, the J end by 0 bases, with 11 bases between. The CDR3 spans 13 residues. The CDR3 coding sequence is TGTGCCTCAGGGATCGCCTCCTACAATGAGCAGTTCTTC. This codes for CASGIASYNEQFF.

The chain combines TRBV19 with TRBJ1-2, with 8 nucleotides matching TRBD1. Germline trimming cut 7 bases from V and 3 bases from J; bases unmatched to any gene: 7. This CDR3 is 14 amino acids long. CDR1 LNHDA and CDR2 SQIVND come from the germline V gene (reference sequence). In nucleotides, the CDR3 is TGTGCCAGTACCCCGGACAGGGACTACTATGGCTACACCTTC. Protein sequence: CASTPDRDYYGYTF. Combining the CDR3 with reference TRBV19 and TRBJ1-2 gives the whole variable domain DGGITQSPKYLFRKEGQNVTLSCEQNLNHDAMYWYRQDPGQGLRLIYYSQIVNDFQKGDIAEGYSVSREKKESFPLTVTSAQKNPTAFYLCASTPDRDYYGYTFGSGTRLTVV.

Remarks on this clone: Other DNA sequences within the sample encode an identical CDR3. The chain recombines TRBV13 with TRBJ2-2; no firm D call. V dropped 0 bases and J dropped 5 bases, with 7 bases sitting between them. Per germline, CDR1 PRHDT and CDR2 FYEKMQ (reference sequence). The length of the CDR3 is 14 residues. CDR3 in DNA: TGTGCCAGCAGCTTAGGCCGAGGAACCGGGGAGCTGTTTTTT. This translates into CASSLGRGTGELFF.

The chain couples TRBV13 to TRBJ1-2; the D gene is possibly TRBD1 (6 bases). Trimming took off 1 base at V and 2 bases at J, with 8 bases between the two ends. Germline assignment: CDR1 PRHDT and CDR2 FYEKMQ (reference sequence). The CDR3 totals 14 residues. The CDR3 sequence is CASSLAGANYGYTF. CDR3 nucleotides: TGTGCCAGCAGCTTAGCAGGGGCCAACTATGGCTACACCTTC.

The chain recombines TRBV19 with TRBJ1-5; 10 nucleotides align to TRBD1. V lost 3 bases, J lost 8 bases, and 7 bases stayed unmatched. The CDR3 loop spans 15 amino acids. Germline-derived CDR1 and CDR2 are LNHDA and SQIVND (reference sequence). CDR3 protein: CASSISGTGVKPQHF. The CDR3 DNA sequence: TGTGCCAGTAGTATTTCTGGGACAGGGGTGAAGCCCCAGCATTTT.

V and J are TRBV5-6 and TRBJ1-5; possible D gene TRBD1, 5 bases. Germline assignment: CDR1 SGHDT and CDR2 YYEEEE. CDR3 length: 16 residues. V lost 0 bases to trimming and J lost 3 bases, with 13 bases between them. For the CDR3, the DNA is TGTGCCAGCAGCTTGGCGATGGACACACTCAATCAGCCCCAGCATTTT. Translated, it gives CASSLAMDTLNQPQHF.

The rearrangement joins TRBV10-3 to TRBJ1-2; D gene ambiguous. V dropped 1 base and J dropped 8 bases, with 11 bases sitting between them. Germline V gene lookup returns CDR1 ENHRY and CDR2 SYGVKD. The CDR3 contains 13 residues. CDR3 nucleotide sequence: TGTGCCATCAGTGAGTTTAAGGAATACGGCTACACCTTC. It yields the protein CAISEFKEYGYTF.

The chain combines TRBV7-9 with TRBJ2-7; 7 bases agree with TRBD1. Germline trimming cut 4 bases from V and 2 bases from J; bases unmatched to any gene: 5. CDR3 length equals 14 residues. The V gene's germline CDR1 is SEHNR and CDR2 FQNEAQ (reference sequence). The CDR3 spells CASSSGTAPYEQYF. CDR3 in DNA: TGTGCCAGCAGCTCCGGGACAGCACCCTACGAGCAGTACTTC.

The rearrangement uses TRBV7-8 and TRBJ1-5, with 7 positions matching TRBD1. CDR3 size: 17 residues. Unmatched junction bases numbered 9, after V lost 0 bases and J lost 4 bases. The germline gives CDR1 SGHVS, CDR2 FQNEAQ. CDR3 coding DNA: TGTGCCAGCAGCTTAGCGGGACAGTACGGGGCGAATCAGCCCCAGCATTTT. Translation gives CASSLAGQYGANQPQHF.

Regarding this clone: Other DNA sequences in the same sample also yield this CDR3. This chain joins TRBV28 and TRBJ1-2; no definite D call. Germline CDR1 is MDHEN and CDR2 is SYDVKM. V lost 3 bases to trimming and J lost 6 bases, with 11 bases between them. This CDR3 contains 13 residues. The CDR3 loop reads CASSLPGWDGYTF. For the CDR3, the DNA is TGTGCCAGCAGTTTGCCGGGGTGGGATGGCTACACCTTC.

Comments on this clone: The sample holds other DNA sequences that translate to the same CDR3. This chain links TRBV6-1 with TRBJ1-1, with TRBD1 as a possible D gene (5 bases). The ends were cut back, 2 bases at V and 4 bases at J, with 11 bases in the middle. CDR1 and CDR2 from the germline V gene are MNHNS and SASEGT. This CDR3 comprises 14 residues. The CDR3: CASSEWGRGTEAFF. In DNA, the CDR3 is TGTGCCAGCAGTGAATGGGGCCGGGGCACTGAAGCTTTCTTT.

Worth noting for this clone: The sample contains more than one DNA sequence encoding this CDR3. J is TRBJ2-1 and V is TRBV30; the D is unclear. The CDR3 runs to 10 residues. V lost 2 bases and J lost 7, with 3 bases in between. Germline CDR1 and CDR2: GTSNPN and SVGIG (reference sequence). In DNA, the CDR3 is TGTGCCTGGAGTATTAATGAGCAGTTCTTC. Translating gives CAWSINEQFF.

The rearrangement joins TRBV9 to TRBJ2-7, with TRBD2 matching over 9 bases. Germline loops: CDR1 SGDLS, CDR2 YYNGEE. CDR3 size: 15 residues. The J segment lost 3 bases and the V segment lost 0 bases, leaving 4 bases of the junction unmatched. CDR3 sequence (DNA): TGTGCCAGCAGCGTAGAGGAGACTAGCGGCTACGAGCAGTACTTC. Protein: CASSVEETSGYEQYF.

The chain carries TRBV5-8 and TRBJ2-4, with 8 bases that match TRBD1. Trimming removed 4 bases from V and 6 bases from J; junction bases left unmatched: 6. The CDR3 consists of 14 residues. Germline lookup yields CDR1 SGHTS and CDR2 YDEGEE. This chain's CDR3 is CASSHGQGGNIQYF. The DNA of the CDR3 is TGTGCCAGCAGCCACGGACAGGGAGGAAACATTCAGTACTTC.

The J gene is TRBJ2-3, the V gene TRBV27; TRBD2 aligns across 14 bases. Germline loops: CDR1 MNHEY, CDR2 SMNVEV (reference sequence). CDR3 length: 15 amino acids. Losses at the gene ends were 6 bases for V and 5 bases for J; bases not matched to a gene: 4. The CDR3 region has the DNA TGTGCCAGCAGCCATGGGACTAGCGGGGGAGATACGCAGTATTTT. This codes for CASSHGTSGGDTQYF.

This chain uses TRBV11-3 with TRBJ1-1; unclear D gene. V dropped 1 base and J dropped 2 bases, with 5 bases sitting between them. Germline V gives CDR1 SGHNT, CDR2 YENEEA. The CDR3 sequence is 13 residues long. The CDR3 sequence is CASSLGSNTEAFF. CDR3 sequence (DNA): TGTGCCAGCAGCTTAGGGTCAAACACTGAAGCTTTCTTT.